A selection of T cell receptor beta chains follows, all from one sample in a study of T cells in Graves' hyperthyroidism and ophthalmopathy. TCRdb fed the multiplex PCR reads into MiXCR, producing one record per CDR3 protein. The sample lists more than 300,000 distinct CDR3 sequences, roughly 18% seen once, with 35% to 50% in the top ten. Input material: blood. The receptors here all came from a man between 18 and 35 years old with Graves' ophthalmopathy. Both conserved end residues are part of each CDR3. The order of the fields is clone size, D gene, V gene, J gene, CDR3 DNA, CDR3 protein. The D gene is left open where the match is weak. Size is omitted from some rows. Given values are once, few, many or a class for expanded clones.

many	.	TRBV5-1	TRBJ1-4	TGCGCCAGCAGCTTGAGCGATAATGAAAAACTGTTTTTT	CASSLSDNEKLFF
.	.	TRBV5-1	TRBJ1-3	TGCGCCAGCAGCGATTACAGGGAAACAGCTGGAAACACCATATATTTT	CASSDYRETAGNTIYF
many	TRBD2	TRBV24-1	TRBJ2-1	TGTGCCACCAGTGATTACCTAGCGGGACCTACCGGCAATGAGCAGTTCTTC	CATSDYLAGPTGNEQFF
many	.	TRBV2	TRBJ1-1	TGTGCCAGCGGCGGAAACACTGAAGCTTTCTTT	CASGGNTEAFF
many	TRBD2	TRBV12-3/TRBV12-4	TRBJ2-1	TGTGCCAGCAGCCCCCCGGGGGGCGGGAGGAATGAGCAGTTCTTC	CASSPPGGGRNEQFF
few	.	TRBV9	TRBJ1-4	TGTGCCAGCAGCTTAAATGCGAGGGCGAATGAAAAACTGTTTTTT	CASSLNARANEKLFF
many	.	TRBV13	TRBJ2-3	TGTGCCAGCAGCCCAATTCTGTACACAGATACGCAGTATTTT	CASSPILYTDTQYF
.	.	TRBV13	TRBJ2-7	TGTGCCAGCAGCTTAGACACAGGGCCCTCCTACGAGCAGTACTTC	CASSLDTGPSYEQYF
.	TRBD2	TRBV9	TRBJ2-3	TGTGCCAGCAGCGTAGATACTAGCGGGGGACGCACAGATACGCAGTATTTT	CASSVDTSGGRTDTQYF
few	TRBD2	TRBV20-1	TRBJ2-1	TGCAGTGCTAGAGATGGTAGTAGCGGGGGGTCTAGCTCCTACAATGAGCAGTTCTTC	CSARDGSSGGSSSYNEQFF
many	TRBD1	TRBV3-1	TRBJ2-3	TGTGCCAGCAGCCAAGCTCTACAGGGGGCAAGAACAGATACGCAGTATTTT	CASSQALQGARTDTQYF
many	.	TRBV28	TRBJ1-4	TGTGCCAGCAGTTTTTGGTCCAGCAGTAATGAAAAACTGTTTTTT	CASSFWSSSNEKLFF
.	TRBD1	TRBV19	TRBJ1-1	TGTGCCAGTAGTAGGGACAGATCGAACACTGAAGCTTTCTTT	CASSRDRSNTEAFF
many	.	TRBV5-1	TRBJ2-7	TGCGCCAGCAACCCATCGACAGGCCCCTACGAGCAGTACTTC	CASNPSTGPYEQYF
many	TRBD1	TRBV20-1	TRBJ2-7	TGCAGTGCTAGTTATTTAGGGACAGGTATTGACCAGGAGCAGTACTTC	CSASYLGTGIDQEQYF
few	TRBD2	TRBV19	TRBJ2-3	TGTGCCAGTGCGAGTAGCGGGTTCGTCGATACGCAGTATTTT	CASASSGFVDTQYF
.	.	TRBV20-1	TRBJ1-4	TGCAGTGCTAGAGATCGCGGCAGGGGTAATGAAAAACTGTTTTTT	CSARDRGRGNEKLFF
once	.	TRBV2	TRBJ2-2	TGTGCCAGCAGCGTTTCTTCAGGGACCGCCGGGGAGCTGTTTTTT	CASSVSSGTAGELFF
many	.	TRBV7-9	TRBJ2-1	TGTGCCAGCAGCACGCTTTGGGGGACCTACAATGAGCAGTTCTTC	CASSTLWGTYNEQFF
.	.	TRBV13	TRBJ1-5	TGTGCCAGCAGCATCCAGGGTAGCAATCAGCCCCAGCATTTT	CASSIQGSNQPQHF
.	TRBD2	TRBV6-1	TRBJ2-1	TGTGCCAGCAGTGGTCTAGCGGGGGGACGAGAGCAGTTCTTC	CASSGLAGGREQFF
.	.	TRBV28	TRBJ2-1	TGTGCCAGCAGTGGAGGGAGTCCGCAATGCTTC	CASSGGSPQCF
many	.	TRBV7-2	TRBJ2-7	TGTGCCAGCAACGTCTCGCAATCCTACGAGCAGTACTTC	CASNVSQSYEQYF
few	.	TRBV28	TRBJ1-5	TGTGCCATCAGAGGGATTACCCTCAATCAGCCCCAGCATTTT	CAIRGITLNQPQHF
many	.	TRBV12-3/TRBV12-4	TRBJ1-2	TGTGCCAGCAGTTCATTCGGGGAGGTAAAGGGCTACACCTTC	CASSSFGEVKGYTF
.	.	TRBV7-9	TRBJ1-6	TGTGCCAGCAGCCCAGGGACGGTAGGGTTGGCCCTCTATTCACCCCTCCACTTT	CASSPGTVGLALYSPLHF
few	TRBD1	TRBV7-6	TRBJ2-7	TGTGCCAGCAGCCTAGTGACAGGGCCTTCGGAAGAGCAGTACTTC	CASSLVTGPSEEQYF
.	TRBD1	TRBV9	TRBJ2-5	TGTGCCAGCAGCGCCCCATCCGGGACAGGGGGGGGAGCGGAGACCCAGTACTTC	CASSAPSGTGGGAETQYF
many	TRBD2	TRBV7-9	TRBJ2-3	TGTGCCAGCAGCCGAAGCGGGGGTTCCCTCACAGATACGCAGTATTTT	CASSRSGGSLTDTQYF
.	TRBD1	TRBV3-1	TRBJ1-1	TGTGCCAGCAGCCAGGCAGGGGGCACTGAAGTTTTCTTT	CASSQAGGTEVFF
once	.	TRBV5-1	TRBJ2-1	TGCGCCAGCAGCTTGATTTACGGTGAGCAGTTCTTC	CASSLIYGEQFF
many	TRBD1	TRBV6-6	TRBJ2-7	TGTGCCAGCAGTTACGACTCCGGGACAGACTCCTACGAGCAGTACTTC	CASSYDSGTDSYEQYF
many	.	TRBV7-8	TRBJ2-7	TGTGCCAGCAGCTTATGGGGTAGAGAATACGAGCAGTACTTC	CASSLWGREYEQYF
many	.	TRBV28	TRBJ2-1	TGTGCCAGCAAGGTACGGACCATCAATGAGCAGTTCTTC	CASKVRTINEQFF
.	TRBD1	TRBV19	TRBJ2-3	TGTGCCAGTAGTCGACCCAGGGGGAGCACAGATACGCAGTATTTT	CASSRPRGSTDTQYF
.	TRBD2	TRBV15	TRBJ2-3	TGTGCCACCAGCAGGGCTAGCGGGGGGGCAGATACGCAGTATTTT	CATSRASGGADTQYF
few	TRBD1	TRBV9	TRBJ2-2	TGTGCCAGCAGCCCTCAACGGACAGGGTACACCGGGGAGCTGTTTTTT	CASSPQRTGYTGELFF
many	.	TRBV20-1	TRBJ1-2	TGCAGTGTCGACAGGTCGCTCGGGTATGGCTACACCTTC	CSVDRSLGYGYTF
many	.	TRBV7-2	TRBJ2-3	TGTGCCAGCAGCTTTTCAGGGGCCACAGATACGCAGTATTTT	CASSFSGATDTQYF
few	.	TRBV10-2	TRBJ2-5	TGCGCCAGCAGTGAGTCGCGGATATTACAAGAGACCCAGTACTTC	CASSESRILQETQYF
few	.	TRBV27	TRBJ2-7	TGTGCCAGCAGTTTAGGCAGAGACCACGAGCAGTACTTC	CASSLGRDHEQYF
few	.	TRBV20-1	TRBJ1-5	TGCAGTGCTAGAGTGGACGGCTCTAGCAATCAGCCCCAGCATTTT	CSARVDGSSNQPQHF
many	TRBD1	TRBV6-1	TRBJ1-5	TGTGCCAGCAGTCTTGACAGGGCACTCCAGCCCCAGCATTTT	CASSLDRALQPQHF
many	.	TRBV2	TRBJ2-1	TGTGCCAGCAGTGATCGCTTAGGGGGGGAGCAGTTCTTC	CASSDRLGGEQFF
many	.	TRBV7-3	TRBJ2-3	TGTGCCAGCAGCCTAGGCGCCGGGAACCCCAGCACAGATACGCAGTATTTT	CASSLGAGNPSTDTQYF
many	.	TRBV3-1	TRBJ2-4	TGTGCCAGCAGCCTCGGGGTTGCCAAAAACATTCAGTACTTC	CASSLGVAKNIQYF